This T cell receptor beta chain was profiled in a study of T cell changes during pregnancy in multiple sclerosis. Sequencing was performed with immunoSEQ multiplex PCR; in TCRdb, only in-frame clones are kept and a portion is missing. The sample consists of fewer than 60,000 clones, 92% of them appearing once. The germline CDR1 and CDR2 sequences are ENHRY and SYGVKD. V was pared by 4 bases and J by 5 bases, with 0 bases of the junction left unmatched. This CDR3 has 15 residues. This clonotype was sampled from a female donor with multiple sclerosis, enrolled in a pregnancy study. V gene TRBV10-3 combines with J gene TRBJ2-1; 15 bases map to TRBD2. The input for sequencing was CD4+ T cells from peripheral blood mononuclear cells, taken after pregnancy. CDR3 residues: CAISGTSGRDNEQFF. The CDR3 coding sequence is TGTGCCATCAGTGGGACTAGCGGGAGGGACAATGAGCAGTTCTTC.